This TCR beta chain originates from a study of molecular identifiers for immune sequencing clone quantification (dated by TCRdb to 2017 to 2018). Regarding the research as a whole: For a replicate experiment, the RNA from either about 20,000 or 100,000 naive CD8 T cells was divided into five aliquots, and four of those aliquots went on to sequencing. This methods study benchmarked molecular-identifier clustering-based TCR repertoire sequencing (MIDCIRS) and TCR RNA copy counting, using CD8 T cells to do so. What the work shows at the level of the full study, not this receptor alone: Spiked-in Jurkat TCR RNA equivalent to a single cell was reported to be detectable even among over 800,000 naive CD8 T cells. Modeling estimated about 3 recovered TCR RNA copies per cell, compared with approximately 9.5 by digital PCR, which implies roughly 30% capture efficiency. Highly expanded clone sizes could be underestimated if identical TCR molecules share a barcode. Clones above 20 RNA copies held over 99% of molecules in CMV-specific effector cells but under 1% in naive cells. Spiked-in Jurkat TCR RNA (approximately 10 copies' worth), which is not part of the donor repertoire, was contained in the naive libraries. When barcode sub-clustering was left out, chimeric consensus sequences inflated TCR diversity, with chimeras reaching as high as 47%.

Preparation of the library involved PCR. TCRdb lists the instrument as NextSeq 500. Bulk TCR libraries were prepared as previously described, using TCR primers listed in Table S5. The Qiagen AllPrep DNA/RNA kit was used to purify total RNA. Before any analysis, reads coming from multiple sequencing runs of the same library were combined into one pool. As for the original processing: Reads were retained only if their TCR constant sequence matched exactly, and those retained reads were trimmed to 150 nt and grouped according to their 12-nt molecular barcodes. Reads in each barcode group were sub-clustered using a 15% Levenshtein threshold, and a quality-weighted consensus sequence was built for each RNA molecule. Non-functional sequences were discarded, and so were lower-count sequences lying one edit away from another sequence. On the basis of fitting two negative binomial distributions, barcode sub-clusters with fewer than 20% of the maximum read count were discarded. The public reads were reprocessed in TCRdb via fastp at Q25 and MiXCR, keeping in-frame beta chains. Identical CDR3 protein sequences are pooled into one entry, listed with their most common genes and DNA. These V and J calls derive from TCRdb rather than the authors' analysis. Within this sample are approximately 590,000 distinct CDR3 sequences, with over 25% of them counted one time only. The ten largest clones add up to 0.78% of the sample.

The germline V end is reduced by 7 bases and the J end by 7 bases; junction bases left unmatched: 5. The CDR3 covers 12 residues, taking in both the cysteine and the phenylalanine. Just CDR3 DNA is preserved here, 36 bases in frame from base 1. The CDR1 and CDR2 encoded by the germline V gene are SQVTM and ANQGSEA. This clonotype was counted many times. The antigen this receptor binds is unknown. The record has no base qualities; no much larger clone is one base away. Libraries of naive CD8 T cells were built from anywhere between about 17,000 and 1,000,000 sorted cells, with 10%, 30% or 50% of the purified RNA used. Naive CD8 T cells, defined as CD8+CD4-CCR7+CD45RA+, were FACS-sorted into RLT Plus buffer on a BD FACSAria II. To test detection sensitivity, Jurkat RNA equal to over nine TCR copies was added to samples of roughly 18,000-1,100,000 naive CD8 T cells. CD8 T cells were enriched with RosetteSep CD8+ T Cell Enrichment Cocktail and Ficoll-Paque, followed by ACK red cell lysis.

Sequenced: naive CD8+ T cells from blood, with Jurkat cell RNA spiked in. The cell subset or site tag for this specimen amounts to: FACS-sorted CD8+CD4-CCR7+CD45RA+ naive T cells. The V gene is TRBV29-1 and the J gene is TRBJ2-2; 8 bases in the junction line up with TRBD1. The clonotype comes from a human donor in good health. Some libraries in this study had Jurkat cell RNA spiked in. The CDR3 region reads CSATGVFGELFF. The DNA sequence is given as TGCAGCGCGACAGGGGTTTTCGGGGAGCTGTTTTTT.